This T cell receptor (beta chain) was retrieved from a study of blood T cells in healthy people across ages. Study at large: Template switching captured about one barcoded beta molecule per two T cells. Study-level points and caveats: Per-million-T-cell TCR beta diversity fell roughly linearly with age.

Germline values: CDR1 LGHDT, CDR2 YNNKEL (reference sequence). The CDR3 sequence is 14 residues long. Trimming cost V 4 bases and J 4 bases, with 13 bases left between them. They isolated at least 6 million PBMCs from each sample. This clonotype was detected a few times. Its specificity is not known. Alongside a J-beta primer mix, a sample-barcoded 5' primer served in a second PCR lasting about 7 to 11 cycles. TCRdb re-called the 5' RACE reads through MiXCR, storing one row per CDR3 protein. The profile covers about 1.5 million distinct CDR3 sequences, with 35% to 45% appearing a single time and 4% taken by the ten largest.

What was sequenced was blood. This TCR derives from a young woman in good health. The chain recombines TRBV3-1 with TRBJ1-1; possible D gene TRBD1, 6 bases. Written as DNA, the CDR3 is TGTGCCAGCAGCCCAGACAGGTCTATCACTGAAGCTTTCTTT. Translation: CASSPDRSITEAFF.